The 21 T cell receptor beta chains given below trace back to one sample, sequenced in a study of graft-versus-host responses after intestinal transplantation. Clones were sequenced by immunoSEQ multiplex PCR, and TCRdb holds only the in-frame ones, with some missing. The profile shows tens of thousands of clones, roughly 90% of them singletons. Specimen: PBMCs, collected 26 days after transplant. Every receptor here comes from a human patient who received an intestinal transplant, so some T cells may come from the graft donor.

V usage is TRBV9 and J usage is TRBJ1-1; D gene ambiguous. Per the germline V gene, CDR1 is SGDLS and CDR2 is YYNGEE. The CDR3 is 13 residues long. V was shortened by 5 bases and J by 3 bases, with 11 bases between the two germline ends. CDR3 sequence reads: CASSAPEDTEAFF. CDR3 DNA: TGTGCCAGCAGTGCCCCGGAGGACACTGAAGCTTTCTTT.

This rearrangement joins TRBV6-1 to TRBJ1-3; D uncertain. Per the germline V gene, CDR1 is MNHNS and CDR2 is SASEGT. This CDR3 region has 13 residues. The V end lost 2 bases, the J end lost 2 bases, and 4 bases lay between the germline ends. The CDR3 region has the DNA TGTGCCAGCAGTGAATATCCTGGAAACACCATATATTTT. Its translation is CASSEYPGNTIYF.

Remarks on this clone: At one end, the junction sequence differs from germline, possibly due to a read error. The rearrangement uses TRBV9 and TRBJ2-3; 8 bases line up with TRBD2. The CDR3 loop spans 15 amino acids. Germline CDR1 reads SGDLS; CDR2 reads YYNGEE. DNA of the CDR3: TGTACCAGCAGTATTAGCGGGGTGAGCACAGATACGCAGTATTTT. Translation: CTSSISGVSTDTQYF.

The genes are TRBV6-6 and TRBJ2-3; the match to TRBD1 covers 7 bases. Trimming at V came to 5 bases and at J to 2 bases, leaving 7 bases not matched to a gene. Germline-derived CDR1 and CDR2 are MNHNY and SVGAGI (reference sequence). The CDR3 consists of 15 residues. The DNA for the CDR3 is TGTGCCAGCAGTAAACTGACAGGGAACACAGATACGCAGTATTTT. Its translation: CASSKLTGNTDTQYF.

The chain employs TRBV29-1 and TRBJ2-7; D is possibly TRBD2 (6 bases). The CDR3 has 12 residues. CDR1 is SQVTM and CDR2 is ANQGSEA in the germline V gene. The CDR3 DNA sequence: TGCGGGGGAGGCCATACTACCTACGAGCAGTACTTC. Amino acid sequence: CGGGHTTYEQYF.

The rearrangement joins TRBV5-6 to TRBJ2-7; 7 positions match TRBD1. J gave up 0 bases and V 5 bases, and 8 bases lay outside the gene matches. The length of the CDR3 is 15 residues. In germline, CDR1 is SGHDT, CDR2 YYEEEE. The CDR3 sequence: CASSRTGVSSYEQYV. The CDR3 nucleotides read TGTGCCAGCAGTCGAACAGGGGTGAGCTCCTACGAGCAGTACGTC.

A single count supports this clone. The rearrangement links TRBV9 to TRBJ1-1; D gene ambiguous. Germline assignment: CDR1 SGDLS and CDR2 YYNGEE. Trimming removed 0 bases from V and 5 bases from J, with 17 bases in between. The CDR3 totals 16 residues. CDR3 sequence (DNA): TGTGCCAGCAGCGTAGGGGTCGGGGAAATTAGGACTGAAGCTTTCTTT. This encodes CASSVGVGEIRTEAFF.

V usage is TRBV4-1 and J usage is TRBJ1-1, with D hard to call. V was clipped by 0 bases and J by 5 bases, with 7 bases between them. CDR3 length equals 13 residues. Germline V gene sequence: CDR1 MGHRA, CDR2 YSYEKL. CDR3 in DNA: TGCGCCAGCAGCCAAGACGAGGGAACTGAAGCTTTCTTT. Its translation is CASSQDEGTEAFF.

V usage is TRBV29-1 and J usage is TRBJ2-3, with 14 nucleotides matching TRBD2. CDR3 size: 18 residues. With V trimmed by 1 base and J by 0 bases, 6 bases remained unmatched. Germline V lookup: CDR1 SQVTM, CDR2 ANQGSEA. CDR3 nucleotide sequence: TGCAGCGTTGAAGGCGGGACTAGCGGGAGCAGGAGCACAGATACGCAGTATTTT. Its translation is CSVEGGTSGSRSTDTQYF.

The chain combines TRBV5-1 with TRBJ2-1; 7 bases are a match to TRBD1. There are 14 residues in the CDR3. Per the germline V gene, CDR1 is SGHRS and CDR2 is YFSETQ. V lost 0 bases, J lost 8 bases, and 5 bases stayed unmatched. The CDR3 DNA follows: TGCGCCAGCAGCTTGGAGACAGGGCGGGATGAGCAGTTCTTC. Protein sequence: CASSLETGRDEQFF.

The chain joins TRBV5-6 to TRBJ2-1; the match to TRBD2 covers 13 bases. Per the germline V gene, CDR1 is SGHDT and CDR2 is YYEEEE. CDR3 size: 19 residues. V was pared by 4 bases and J by 1 base, with 11 bases of the junction left unmatched. The CDR3 nucleotides read TGTGCCAGCAGCCCACTAGCGGGAGGGCCCGCGTCTTCCTACAATGAGCAGTTCTTC. As protein: CASSPLAGGPASSYNEQFF.

CDR3 amino acids: CASTRTGTGGRNEQFF. The CDR3 coding sequence is TGTGCCAGTACTCGAACCGGGACAGGGGGCCGAAATGAGCAGTTCTTC. This chain links TRBV19 with TRBJ2-1; TRBD1 aligns across 12 bases. The V gene's germline CDR1 is LNHDA and CDR2 SQIVND (reference sequence). Trimming cost V 7 bases and J 7 bases; bases outside gene matches: 11. The CDR3 is 16 residues long.

The chain links TRBV6-6 to TRBJ2-3; the match to TRBD1 covers 8 bases. The CDR3 length is 15 residues. Germline-derived CDR1 and CDR2 are MNHNY and SVGAGI (reference sequence). The V gene end was trimmed by 7 bases and the J gene end by 5 bases; junction bases not matched to a gene: 11. The CDR3: CASTEEDRVKDTQYF. In DNA form, the CDR3 reads TGTGCCAGCACCGAGGAGGACAGGGTTAAAGATACGCAGTATTTT.

The gene calls are TRBV11-2 and TRBJ1-2; 12 nucleotides agree with TRBD1. This CDR3 has 14 residues. Unmatched junction bases numbered 1, after V lost 0 bases and J lost 8 bases. CDR1 SGHAT and CDR2 FQNNGV come from the germline V gene. The CDR3: CASSLDGTGGGYTF. The CDR3 region has the DNA TGTGCCAGCAGCTTAGATGGGACAGGGGGCGGCTACACCTTC. Together with reference TRBV11-2 and TRBJ1-2, the CDR3 gives the full variable domain: EAGVAQSPRYKIIEKRQSVAFWCNPISGHATLYWYQQILGQGPKLLIQFQNNGVVDDSQLPKDRFSAERLKGVDSTLKIQPAKLEDSAVYLCASSLDGTGGGYTFGSGTRLTVV.

The rearrangement joins TRBV9 to TRBJ1-1; 7 nucleotides align to TRBD1. With V trimmed by 3 bases and J by 1 base, 6 bases remained unmatched. The germline CDR1 and CDR2 sequences are SGDLS and YYNGEE. The CDR3 totals 15 residues. CDR3 sequence (DNA): TGTGCCAGCAGCGCGCTGACAGGGCAGAACACTGAAGCTTTCTTT. It yields the protein CASSALTGQNTEAFF.

The rearrangement links TRBV30 to TRBJ2-2; D perhaps matches TRBD1 (7 bases). V shed 3 bases and J shed 3 bases, with 14 bases lying between them. Germline CDR1 is GTSNPN and CDR2 is SVGIG (reference sequence). The CDR3 contains 15 residues. The CDR3 sequence: CAWRKDREDTGELFF. In DNA, the CDR3 is TGTGCCTGGAGGAAAGACAGGGAGGACACCGGGGAGCTGTTTTTT. The full variable domain, rest sourced from reference TRBV30 and TRBJ2-2, is SQTIHQWPATLVQPVGSPLSLECTVEGTSNPNLYWYRQAAGRGLQLLFYSVGIGQISSEVPQNLSASRPQDRQFILSSKKLLLSDSGFYLCAWRKDREDTGELFFGEGSRLTVL.

This chain links TRBV9 with TRBJ2-3, with 12 bases identical to TRBD2. V trimming: 4 bases; J trimming: 4 bases; junction bases outside the gene matches: 7. The CDR3 runs 16 residues. Germline V lookup: CDR1 SGDLS, CDR2 YYNGEE. The CDR3 coding sequence is TGTGCCAGCAGCCCCTCTAGCGGGGGGGCCCCAGATACGCAGTATTTT. This gives the protein CASSPSSGGAPDTQYF.

The chain recombines TRBV7-8 with TRBJ2-5, with 8 nucleotides matching TRBD2. V trimming: 7 bases; J trimming: 5 bases; junction bases outside the gene matches: 15. This CDR3 spans 16 amino acids. CDR1 SGHVS and CDR2 FQNEAQ come from the germline V gene. The DNA of the CDR3 is TGTGCCAGCATTAGGGCCGGGACTAGAGTCTTGGAGACCCAGTACTTC. Its translation: CASIRAGTRVLETQYF.

This chain links TRBV6-1 with TRBJ2-3; 8 bases are shared with TRBD2. Germline V lookup: CDR1 MNHNS, CDR2 SASEGT. The CDR3 spans 15 residues. Trimming took 4 bases from V and 1 from J; bases not matched to a gene: 4. In DNA, the CDR3 is TGTGCCAGCAGTGGGCGGGGGGCCCGCACAGATACGCAGTATTTT. Translating gives CASSGRGARTDTQYF.

This chain uses TRBV10-2 with TRBJ2-1; possibly TRBD2 for D (5 bases). The CDR3 sequence is 11 residues long. V shed 5 bases and J shed 10 bases, with 9 bases lying between them. Germline V gene data show CDR1 as WSHSY and CDR2 as SAAADI. DNA of the CDR3: TGCGCCAGCAGTACTCCGGGAGAGCAGTTCTTC. Residues: CASSTPGEQFF.

The CDR3 bases are TGCGCCAGCAGCCCGGAGGCAGCTACTAATGAAAAACTGTTTTTT. This sequence encodes CASSPEAATNEKLFF. The chain has TRBV5-1 and TRBJ1-4; D uncertain. This CDR3 has 15 residues. V was trimmed by 4 bases and J by 2 bases, leaving 12 bases between them. Germline values: CDR1 SGHRS, CDR2 YFSETQ.